The 26 T cell receptor beta chains below were found in one sample sequenced in a study of T-cell reconstitution after alpha-beta-depleted transplantation in children. For TCRbeta, the library was prepared with unique molecular identifiers. TCRdb redid the calling of the PCR reads with MiXCR, one entry per CDR3 protein. This sample carries 500,000 to 600,000 distinct CDR3 sequences, 25% to 30% of them seen once, and the ten largest clones take approximately 39%. The sequences come from PBMCs, collected before TCRalphabeta/CD19-depleted stem cell transplant. All receptors derive from a boy under two years old with Wiskott-Aldrich syndrome, due to receive a stem cell transplant.

This sequence joins TRBV5-1 and TRBJ2-1; 9 bases match TRBD1. The V and J ends lost 4 bases and 2 bases, in that order; junction bases with no gene match: 4. Per the germline V gene, CDR1 is SGHRS and CDR2 is YFSETQ. This CDR3 is 15 amino acids long. Here the CDR3 DNA reads TGCGCCAGCAGCCCACGGACAGGGGCCTACAATGAGCAGTTCTTC. It encodes CASSPRTGAYNEQFF.

This clonotype was seen a handful of times. V is TRBV20-1 and J is TRBJ2-3, with TRBD2 matching over 7 bases. The germline gives CDR1 DFQATT, CDR2 SNEGSKA (reference sequence). With 0 bases clipped from V and 4 bases from J, the junction kept 16 bases outside the gene matches. The CDR3 is 18 amino acids. This CDR3 is CSARDRIGWAGEADTQYF. The CDR3 DNA is TGCAGTGCTAGAGATCGGATCGGGTGGGCGGGAGAAGCAGATACGCAGTATTTT.

The chain recombines TRBV4-2 with TRBJ1-2; TRBD1 agrees at 7 bases. The CDR3 loop spans 15 amino acids. J gave up 3 bases and V 4 bases, and 8 bases lay outside the gene matches. CDR1 is LGHNA and CDR2 is YNFKEQ in the germline V gene. The CDR3 here is CASSPDRVADYGYTF. The CDR3 bases are TGTGCCAGCAGCCCCGACAGGGTTGCGGACTATGGCTACACCTTC.

This rearrangement joins TRBV5-1 to TRBJ2-1; 12 bases map to TRBD2. The CDR3 covers 17 residues. V was clipped by 0 bases and J by 9 bases; unmatched bases: 10. Germline V gives CDR1 SGHRS, CDR2 YFSETQ. CDR3 coding DNA: TGCGCCAGCAGCTTGGGACTAGCGGGAGAGGTCGGAGGTGAGCAGTTCTTC. It is translated as CASSLGLAGEVGGEQFF.

This clonotype was seen more than once but under ten times. V usage is TRBV12-3 or TRBV12-4 and J usage is TRBJ1-1, with a tentative D call TRBD1 (6 bases). There are 14 residues in the CDR3. Trimming left V 6 bases short and J 5 bases short, with 16 bases between. The CDR3 reads CASSTQGPGTEAFF. CDR3 DNA sequence: TGTGCCAGCAGCACACAGGGTCCTGGTACTGAAGCTTTCTTT.

A few counts support this clonotype. The gene calls are TRBV5-4 and TRBJ2-2; D call uncertain. The germline V and J ends were trimmed by 0 bases and 1 base, with 10 bases remaining between them. CDR1 is SGHNT and CDR2 is YYREEE in the germline V gene (reference sequence). The CDR3 runs 16 residues. The CDR3 DNA reads TGTGCCAGCAGCTTGGCAAAGACGGGGAACACCGGGGAGCTGTTTTTT. The encoded protein is CASSLAKTGNTGELFF.

This clonotype was seen ten or more times. CDR3 nucleotide sequence: TGTGCCAGCAGTCCCTCGGAGACCCAGTACTTC. Residues: CASSPSETQYF. The chain recombines TRBV12-3 or TRBV12-4 with TRBJ2-5, with no clear D. The CDR3 totals 11 residues. With 5 bases removed from V and 5 bases from J, the gap between germline ends came to 6 bases.

This clonotype was observed a handful of times. V and J are TRBV12-3 or TRBV12-4 and TRBJ2-2, with D unclear. The ends were cut back, 5 bases at V and 8 bases at J, with 9 bases in the middle. The CDR3 is made up of 12 amino acids. CDR3 loop: CASSPPRGELFF. For the CDR3, the DNA is TGTGCCAGCAGTCCCCCAAGAGGGGAGCTGTTTTTT.

This clonotype came up a few times. The V gene is TRBV5-1, the J gene TRBJ2-5, with TRBD1 identical over 7 bases. This CDR3 has 14 residues. In germline, CDR1 is SGHRS, CDR2 YFSETQ. J gave up 4 bases and V 4 bases, and 7 bases lay outside the gene matches. The CDR3 region has the DNA TGCGCCAGCAGCACTACAGGGGTAGGAGAGACCCAGTACTTC. It specifies CASSTTGVGETQYF.

This chain joins TRBV5-1 and TRBJ2-3; 11 bases line up with TRBD2. The germline gives CDR1 SGHRS, CDR2 YFSETQ. This CDR3 contains 16 residues. Trimming at V came to 4 bases and at J to 6 bases, leaving 10 bases not matched to a gene. CDR3 amino acids: CASSGLLAGVADTQYF. CDR3 sequence (DNA): TGCGCCAGCAGCGGCCTACTAGCGGGAGTTGCTGATACGCAGTATTTT.

This clonotype was detected only a few times. The chain employs TRBV5-1 and TRBJ2-2, with D unclear. Trimming shortened V by 6 bases and J by 5 bases, and 20 bases separated the two germline ends. Per germline, CDR1 SGHRS and CDR2 YFSETQ. This CDR3 spans 16 amino acids. The CDR3 loop reads CASIAGADYKTGELFF. CDR3 bases: TGCGCCAGCATAGCAGGAGCAGATTATAAGACCGGGGAGCTGTTTTTT.

The J gene is TRBJ2-5, the V gene TRBV5-4; 15 bases line up with TRBD2. The germline V gene encodes CDR1 SGHNT and CDR2 YYREEE (reference sequence). This CDR3 has 19 amino acids. Unmatched junction bases numbered 14, after V lost 0 bases and J lost 8 bases. CDR3 in DNA: TGTGCCAGCAGCTTGGGCCCTCTTCGGACTAGCGGGAGGGCCGGTACCCAGTACTTC. This codes for CASSLGPLRTSGRAGTQYF.

This clonotype has only a few counts. The chain has TRBV5-1 and TRBJ2-7, with 11 bases identical to TRBD2. V gave up 2 bases and J gave up 7 bases; unmatched junction bases: 8. The CDR3 runs 15 residues. Germline CDR1 SGHRS, CDR2 YFSETQ. The DNA of the CDR3 is TGCGCCAGCAGCTTTGAGACTAGCGGGACGAGTGAGCAGTACTTC. This encodes CASSFETSGTSEQYF.

This clonotype has a handful of counts. The chain combines TRBV27 with TRBJ2-4; D call uncertain. Per germline, CDR1 MNHEY and CDR2 SMNVEV (reference sequence). There are 13 residues in the CDR3. V was shortened by 4 bases and J by 0 bases, with 4 bases between the two germline ends. CDR3 sequence (DNA): TGTGCCAGCAGTTACGGAGCCAAAAACATTCAGTACTTC. Residues: CASSYGAKNIQYF.

The chain uses TRBV4-1 and TRBJ1-2; 7 bases line up with TRBD1. Germline-derived CDR1 and CDR2 are MGHRA and YSYEKL. V lost 0 bases, J lost 8 bases, and 6 bases stayed unmatched. The CDR3 sequence is 14 residues long. CDR3 DNA: TGCGCCAGCAGCCAAGATCGGACAGGTGGAGGCTACACCTTC. Its protein product is CASSQDRTGGGYTF.

This chain joins TRBV20-1 and TRBJ2-1, with 12 bases lining up with TRBD2. The trim removed 5 bases at V and 4 bases at J, leaving 6 bases unmatched. The CDR3 loop spans 15 amino acids. From germline, CDR1 is DFQATT and CDR2 SNEGSKA (reference sequence). The CDR3: CSALSGTSGYNEQFF. The DNA for the CDR3 is TGCAGTGCTCTCTCCGGGACTAGCGGGTACAATGAGCAGTTCTTC.

This chain links TRBV7-9 with TRBJ2-7, with 7 bases that match TRBD2. Trimming cost V 11 bases and J 3 bases; bases outside gene matches: 7. The CDR3 is 12 residues long. Germline V gene data show CDR1 as SEHNR and CDR2 as FQNEAQ (reference sequence). Written as DNA, the CDR3 is TGTGCCGGGAGCGGGACTGGCTACGAGCAGTACTTC. Its protein product is CAGSGTGYEQYF.

There are a few counts of this clonotype. The chain uses TRBV20-1 and TRBJ1-5, with a possible D match to TRBD1 (5 bases). Germline-derived CDR1 and CDR2 are DFQATT and SNEGSKA (reference sequence). This CDR3 is built from 14 residues. Trimming pared 2 bases from V and 2 bases from J, leaving 10 bases between. The CDR3 DNA is TGCAGTGCTAGAATCTCGGGGGGCAATCAGCCCCAGCATTTT. This gives the protein CSARISGGNQPQHF.

This clonotype was detected only a few times. The chain is built from TRBV5-6 and TRBJ2-5; D is perhaps TRBD2 (5 bases). With 1 base removed from V and 5 bases from J, the gap between germline ends came to 9 bases. This CDR3 is 13 amino acids long. CDR1 is SGHDT and CDR2 is YYEEEE in the germline V gene. CDR3 bases: TGTGCCAGCAGCTTGCCTAGCATGGAGACCCAGTACTTC. Its protein is CASSLPSMETQYF.

This chain joins TRBV20-1 and TRBJ2-7, with 11 bases that match TRBD2. CDR1 and CDR2 (germline): DFQATT, SNEGSKA (reference sequence). The CDR3 runs to 16 residues. With 1 base clipped from V and 6 bases from J, the junction kept 11 bases outside the gene matches. The CDR3 reads CSARGTGTSGTLEQYF. CDR3 DNA: TGCAGTGCTAGAGGAACCGGGACTAGCGGTACTCTCGAGCAGTACTTC.

This clonotype has at least ten counts. V and J are TRBV7-2 and TRBJ2-7; D is unresolved. Germline-derived CDR1 and CDR2 are SGHTA and FQGNSA. Trimming took 1 base from V and 6 from J, leaving 7 bases between them. The CDR3 covers 12 residues. CDR3 loop: CASSLVWGEQYF. The CDR3 nucleotides are TGTGCCAGCAGCTTAGTCTGGGGCGAGCAGTACTTC.

The genes are TRBV2 and TRBJ2-1; 10 nucleotides match TRBD2. Losses at the gene ends were 8 bases for V and 7 bases for J; bases not matched to a gene: 8. Germline CDR1 is SNHLY and CDR2 is FYNNEI. CDR3 length: 14 residues. CDR3 protein: CASHPGLAINEQFF. The CDR3 DNA reads as TGTGCCAGCCATCCGGGACTAGCGATAAATGAGCAGTTCTTC. The full variable domain, with the rest looked up from reference TRBV2 and TRBJ2-1, is EPEVTQTPSHQVTQMGQEVILRCVPISNHLYFYWYRQILGQKVEFLVSFYNNEISEKSEIFDDQFSVERPDGSNFTLKIRSTKLEDSAMYFCASHPGLAINEQFFGPGTRLTVL.

The V gene is TRBV10-2, the J gene TRBJ2-7; the match to TRBD2 covers 9 bases. The CDR3 totals 16 residues. Trimming cost V 3 bases and J 2 bases; bases outside gene matches: 8. Germline values: CDR1 WSHSY, CDR2 SAAADI. CDR3 region: CASSDSRASGTYEQYF. The CDR3, as DNA: TGCGCCAGCAGTGACAGTAGGGCTAGCGGGACCTACGAGCAGTACTTC.

J is TRBJ2-7 and V is TRBV4-2; maybe TRBD2 (6 bases). V shed 1 base and J shed 7 bases, with 23 bases lying between them. Germline CDR1 LGHNA, CDR2 YNFKEQ. The CDR3 is 17 amino acids. The CDR3 region is CASSQAGKGEAFREQYF. In DNA, the CDR3 is TGTGCCAGCAGCCAAGCGGGAAAAGGGGAGGCTTTTAGGGAGCAGTACTTC.

The rearrangement links TRBV20-1 to TRBJ2-1; D call uncertain. The V gene's germline CDR1 is DFQATT and CDR2 SNEGSKA (reference sequence). Trimming removed 2 bases at V and 7 bases at J, with 12 bases between. The CDR3 is 13 residues long. CDR3 coding DNA: TGCAGTGCTAGATTAAACATCTGGAATGAGCAGTTCTTC. It codes for CSARLNIWNEQFF.

This clonotype occurred a few times. The rearrangement joins TRBV7-2 to TRBJ2-3, with a weak D call TRBD1 (6 bases). V lost 7 bases to trimming and J lost 2 bases, with 13 bases between them. Germline-derived CDR1 and CDR2 are SGHTA and FQGNSA. The CDR3 loop spans 14 amino acids. CDR3 sequence reads: CASTEQGSTDTQYF. In DNA, the CDR3 is TGTGCCAGCACCGAACAGGGATCCACAGATACGCAGTATTTT.